The 32 T cell receptor beta chains below all came from one sample that was sequenced in a study of vaccination and CD4 T cells after COVID-19. An Oncomine TCR Beta short-read assay was used to sequence the DNA from cultured CD4+ T cells. MiXCR was run by TCRdb on the PCR reads, yielding one entry per CDR3 protein. The sample lists 9,500 to 15,000 distinct CDR3 sequences; around 50% were seen once. Treatment in this sample: roughly ten-day PBMC culture with coronavirus spike peptide pools or control peptides (ViraFEST assay). Their antigens are not known. Sequencing was done on a sample of CD4+ T cells from blood, cultured in vitro. The receptors stem from a human donor who had recovered from COVID-19.

This clonotype occurred a few times. The chain is built from TRBV2 and TRBJ1-2, with D perhaps TRBD1 (5 bases). The CDR3 is 13 amino acids. V gave up 6 bases and J gave up 8 bases, with 16 bases separating them. Germline CDR1 reads SNHLY; CDR2 reads FYNNEI. CDR3 amino acids: CASSRDHWDGYTF. CDR3 DNA: TGTGCCAGCAGCAGGGATCATTGGGACGGCTACACCTTC. The variable domain in full, completed from reference TRBV2 and TRBJ1-2, reads EPEVTQTPSHQVTQMGQEVILRCVPISNHLYFYWYRQILGQKVEFLVSFYNNEISEKSEIFDDQFSVERPDGSNFTLKIRSTKLEDSAMYFCASSRDHWDGYTFGSGTRLTVV.

V gene TRBV7-9 combines with J gene TRBJ2-3; 7 nucleotides agree with TRBD2. Losses at the gene ends were 7 bases for V and 0 bases for J; bases not matched to a gene: 4. Germline V lookup: CDR1 SEHNR, CDR2 FQNEAQ (reference sequence). The CDR3 is 14 residues long. The CDR3 loop is CASMGSGSTDTQYF. CDR3 DNA: TGTGCCAGCATGGGTAGCGGGAGCACAGATACGCAGTATTTT.

J is TRBJ2-1 and V is TRBV7-2; D might be TRBD1 (6 bases). CDR3 size: 13 residues. CDR1 and CDR2 from the germline V gene are SGHTA and FQGNSA. Trimming removed 6 bases at V and 7 bases at J, with 13 bases between. The CDR3 DNA follows: TGTGCCAGCAGTCGGGACATCTCTAATGAGCAGTTCTTC. Protein product: CASSRDISNEQFF.

The V and J genes are TRBV11-2 and TRBJ1-1, with 7 positions matching TRBD1. Per germline, CDR1 SGHAT and CDR2 FQNNGV. Germline trimming cut 1 base from V and 4 bases from J; bases unmatched to any gene: 6. The CDR3 extends over 15 amino acids. Written as DNA, the CDR3 is TGTGCCAGCAGCTTAGTGGACAGGATGGCCACTGAAGCTTTCTTT. Encoded protein: CASSLVDRMATEAFF.

The V and J genes are TRBV6-1 and TRBJ1-1; the D gene is possibly TRBD1 (5 bases). The CDR3 extends over 16 amino acids. Germline assignment: CDR1 MNHNS and CDR2 SASEGT. The V gene lost 5 bases and the J gene lost 4 bases, with 20 bases spanning the gap. The CDR3 DNA is TGTGCCAGCAGTAAAACAGGACGGACTTGGAGCACTGAAGCTTTCTTT. The encoded protein is CASSKTGRTWSTEAFF.

As DNA, the CDR3 is TGTGCCAGCAGAGCACAGGGGGGGGAATATAATTCACCCCTCCACTTT. Translation gives CASRAQGGEYNSPLHF. This chain uses TRBV2 with TRBJ1-6, with 8 bases that match TRBD1. The CDR3 is 16 residues long. Trimming took 6 bases from V and 4 from J; bases not matched to a gene: 8. Germline V lookup: CDR1 SNHLY, CDR2 FYNNEI. Combining the CDR3 with reference TRBV2 and TRBJ1-6 gives the whole variable domain EPEVTQTPSHQVTQMGQEVILRCVPISNHLYFYWYRQILGQKVEFLVSFYNNEISEKSEIFDDQFSVERPDGSNFTLKIRSTKLEDSAMYFCASRAQGGEYNSPLHFGNGTRLTVT.

This clonotype was detected only a few times. The rearrangement uses TRBV28 and TRBJ2-7, with 8 bases identical to TRBD1. J lost 2 bases, V lost 6 bases, and 12 bases had no gene match. This CDR3 is built from 16 residues. Germline CDR1 MDHEN, CDR2 SYDVKM. CDR3 protein: CASSPIGQGKTYEQYF. Written as DNA, the CDR3 is TGTGCCAGCAGCCCAATTGGACAGGGTAAAACCTACGAGCAGTACTTC.

This chain links TRBV7-9 with TRBJ2-7, with 7 nucleotides matching TRBD1. The CDR3 is 12 residues long. CDR1 and CDR2 (germline): SEHNR, FQNEAQ (reference sequence). V dropped 8 bases and J dropped 6; count of bases not matched to a gene: 7. CDR3 sequence (DNA): TGTGCCAGCGGGGACAGCTCGAGCGAGCAGTACTTC. Amino acid sequence: CASGDSSSEQYF.

The chain links TRBV5-6 to TRBJ2-7; a weak D match, TRBD1 (6 bases). This CDR3 spans 15 amino acids. Germline values: CDR1 SGHDT, CDR2 YYEEEE. The germline V and J ends were trimmed by 0 bases and 5 bases, with 15 bases remaining between them. The CDR3 sequence is CASSLGEGVKNEQYF. Written as DNA, the CDR3 is TGTGCCAGCAGCTTGGGTGAGGGGGTAAAGAACGAGCAGTACTTC.

The genes are TRBV24-1 and TRBJ2-5; D is unclear. Germline values: CDR1 KGHDR, CDR2 SFDVKD. V was trimmed by 3 bases and J by 2 bases, leaving 3 bases between them. CDR3 length equals 12 residues. CDR3 in amino acids: CATSDQQETQYF. The CDR3 nucleotides read TGTGCCACCAGTGATCAGCAAGAGACCCAGTACTTC.

The V call is TRBV7-2, the J call TRBJ2-7; TRBD2 might be the D (5 bases). Germline V gives CDR1 SGHTA, CDR2 FQGNSA. The CDR3 is 16 amino acids. V was cut by 6 bases and J by 4 bases, with 22 bases left in between. The CDR3 DNA is TGTGCCAGCAGTGGGAAGATGGCGGGTTGGAATTACGAGCAGTACTTC. The encoded protein is CASSGKMAGWNYEQYF.

DNA for the CDR3: TGCAGTGCTAGAGGTTGGGGGACGGGCACCGGGGAGCTGTTTTTT. Translating it yields CSARGWGTGTGELFF. The chain links TRBV20-1 to TRBJ2-2; either TRBD1 or TRBD2 may fit D (5 bases each). The CDR3 has 15 amino acids. Trimming took 1 base from V and 4 from J, leaving 13 bases between them. CDR1 is DFQATT and CDR2 is SNEGSKA in the germline V gene (reference sequence).

This sequence joins TRBV20-1 and TRBJ2-7; D perhaps matches TRBD2 (7 bases). Trimming left V 2 bases short and J 3 bases short, with 26 bases between. Germline assignment: CDR1 DFQATT and CDR2 SNEGSKA (reference sequence). This CDR3 region has 18 residues. CDR3 nucleotide sequence: TGCAGTGCTAGACTTGCCCCGAATTCCAGGGGAGGGCTCTACGAGCAGTACTTC. This encodes CSARLAPNSRGGLYEQYF.

CDR3 in DNA: TGTGCCAGCAGTACCCCCGGGACAGGGTCTATCGGGTTCGGTGAAAAACTGTTTTTT. Translating it yields CASSTPGTGSIGFGEKLFF. The chain carries TRBV28 and TRBJ1-4, with 9 bases fitting TRBD1. Per germline, CDR1 MDHEN and CDR2 SYDVKM. The CDR3 is made up of 19 amino acids. Trimming at V came to 5 bases and at J to 7 bases, leaving 20 bases not matched to a gene.

The V gene is TRBV5-8, the J gene TRBJ2-5; 7 positions agree with TRBD2. Germline trimming cut 6 bases from V and 1 base from J; bases unmatched to any gene: 15. The germline V gene encodes CDR1 SGHTS and CDR2 YDEGEE. The length of the CDR3 is 17 residues. The CDR3 spells CASNSLTLAGAQETQYF. CDR3 DNA: TGTGCCAGCAACAGCTTGACGTTAGCGGGTGCCCAAGAGACCCAGTACTTC.

This sequence joins TRBV2 and TRBJ2-4; a possible D gene is TRBD1 (6 bases). From germline, CDR1 is SNHLY and CDR2 FYNNEI. The CDR3 extends over 11 amino acids. V gave up 6 bases and J gave up 8 bases, with 8 bases separating them. The CDR3 DNA sequence: TGTGCCAGCAGACAGGGTTACATTCAGTACTTC. It yields the protein CASRQGYIQYF.

The chain has TRBV11-3 and TRBJ1-3, with unresolved D. V lost 0 bases to trimming and J lost 4 bases, with 1 base between them. In germline, CDR1 is SGHNT, CDR2 YENEEA. This CDR3 has 12 amino acids. CDR3 nucleotide sequence: TGTGCCAGCAGCTTAGACGGAAACACCATATATTTT. Amino acids: CASSLDGNTIYF.

This clonotype came up a few times. The V gene is TRBV20-1, the J gene TRBJ2-2; D is ambiguous. Germline CDR1 and CDR2: DFQATT and SNEGSKA (reference sequence). V dropped 4 bases and J dropped 7 bases, with 16 bases sitting between them. This CDR3 is built from 14 residues. In DNA form, the CDR3 reads TGCAGTGCTATGTTGAGTTCACCGGGCGGGGAGCTGTTTTTT. Amino acid sequence: CSAMLSSPGGELFF.

This rearrangement joins TRBV7-3 to TRBJ2-2, with 9 bases identical to TRBD2. With 9 bases clipped from V and 6 bases from J, the junction kept 8 bases outside the gene matches. This CDR3 spans 14 amino acids. Germline CDR1 and CDR2: SGHTA and FQGTGA. CDR3 region: CASRRTSDPGELFF. The CDR3 coding sequence is TGTGCCAGTAGGCGGACTAGCGACCCCGGGGAGCTGTTTTTT.

This clonotype was recorded a few times. The V call is TRBV12-3 or TRBV12-4, the J call TRBJ1-5, with D unclear. CDR3 length: 15 amino acids. Trimming shortened V by 3 bases and J by 2 bases, and 11 bases separated the two germline ends. The CDR3 nucleotides read TGTGCCAGCAGTTTTATCGGTAATGGCAATCAGCCCCAGCATTTT. Its protein product is CASSFIGNGNQPQHF.

The rearrangement joins TRBV20-1 to TRBJ2-7; D may be TRBD2 (6 bases). Trimming left V 5 bases short and J 1 base short, with 12 bases between. Germline CDR1 reads DFQATT; CDR2 reads SNEGSKA (reference sequence). This CDR3 has 13 residues. Written as DNA, the CDR3 is TGCAGTGCTCTGGGGGAGGTATCCTACGAGCAGTACTTC. Its protein product is CSALGEVSYEQYF.

The chain has TRBV28 and TRBJ2-1; TRBD2 matches 10 bases. Trimming removed 5 bases from V and 4 bases from J; junction bases left unmatched: 8. This CDR3 comprises 16 residues. Germline CDR1 reads MDHEN; CDR2 reads SYDVKM. CDR3 DNA: TGTGCCAGCAGTCATCTGAGCGGGAGGGCTTACAATGAGCAGTTCTTC. It encodes CASSHLSGRAYNEQFF. The full variable domain, with the rest looked up from reference TRBV28 and TRBJ2-1, is DVKVTQSSRYLVKRTGEKVFLECVQDMDHENMFWYRQDPGLGLRLIYFSYDVKMKEKGDIPEGYSVSREKKERFSLILESASTNQTSMYLCASSHLSGRAYNEQFFGPGTRLTVL.

The chain carries TRBV10-3 and TRBJ2-1, with D unresolved. Germline CDR1 ENHRY, CDR2 SYGVKD. V shed 2 bases and J shed 5 bases, with 10 bases lying between them. CDR3 length: 14 residues. This CDR3 reads CAISEEARNNEQFF. The CDR3 bases are TGTGCCATCAGTGAGGAGGCCAGAAACAATGAGCAGTTCTTC.

The rearrangement links TRBV7-8 to TRBJ2-7; 12 bases agree with TRBD2. Germline V gene lookup returns CDR1 SGHVS and CDR2 FQNEAQ. V gave up 1 base and J gave up 6 bases; unmatched junction bases: 7. The CDR3 runs 16 residues. The CDR3 nucleotides are TGTGCCAGCAGCTTAGGACTAGCGGGAGTACTTCGCGAGCAGTACTTC. It codes for CASSLGLAGVLREQYF.

The V gene is TRBV20-1, the J gene TRBJ2-7; TRBD2 matches 7 bases. V trimming: 2 bases; J trimming: 0 bases; junction bases outside the gene matches: 7. CDR1 and CDR2 from the germline V gene are DFQATT and SNEGSKA (reference sequence). CDR3 size: 15 residues. CDR3 sequence (DNA): TGCAGTGCTAGATCGGCAGGCGGGAGCTCCTACGAGCAGTACTTC. It is translated as CSARSAGGSSYEQYF.

In this sample, this clonotype turned up a few times. V gene TRBV28 combines with J gene TRBJ1-1; TRBD1 might be the D (5 bases). V gave up 7 bases and J gave up 4 bases, with 10 bases separating them. CDR3 length equals 12 residues. Germline V lookup: CDR1 MDHEN, CDR2 SYDVKM. CDR3 in DNA: TGTGCCAGCATTGCGGGGCGCACTGAAGCTTTCTTT. Amino acid sequence: CASIAGRTEAFF.

V gene TRBV6-2 or TRBV6-3 combines with J gene TRBJ1-5; D is uncertain. The CDR3 length is 14 residues. With 0 bases removed from V and 0 bases from J, the gap between germline ends came to 3 bases. CDR1 is MNHEY and CDR2 is SVGEGT in the germline V gene. The CDR3 sequence: CASSYSNSNQPQHF. The CDR3 DNA sequence: TGTGCCAGCAGTTACTCCAATAGCAATCAGCCCCAGCATTTT.

V gene TRBV7-8 combines with J gene TRBJ1-1; a possible D gene is TRBD1 (6 bases). The germline V gene encodes CDR1 SGHVS and CDR2 FQNEAQ. This CDR3 is 16 amino acids long. Trimming left V 4 bases short and J 2 bases short, with 17 bases between. The CDR3 region is CASSSSPRGLNTEAFF. CDR3 nucleotide sequence: TGTGCCAGCAGCTCATCACCCAGGGGATTAAACACTGAAGCTTTCTTT.

J is TRBJ2-2 and V is TRBV7-8; D unresolved. V lost 3 bases and J 8 bases, leaving 4 bases between the germline ends. CDR1 is SGHVS and CDR2 is FQNEAQ in the germline V gene. The CDR3 has 11 amino acids. The CDR3 protein is CASSFWGELFF. The CDR3 bases are TGTGCCAGCAGCTTCTGGGGGGAGCTGTTTTTT.

The chain couples TRBV7-9 to TRBJ1-2; maybe TRBD1 (6 bases). V shed 5 bases and J shed 8 bases, with 24 bases lying between them. CDR1 and CDR2 from the germline V gene are SEHNR and FQNEAQ (reference sequence). This CDR3 is built from 16 residues. The CDR3 nucleotides are TGTGCCAGCAGCCCGCGAACTCAGGGGATGGTAGAGGGCTACACCTTC. Its translation: CASSPRTQGMVEGYTF.

The chain links TRBV5-4 to TRBJ2-5; D possibly corresponds to TRBD2 (6 bases). Trimming took 0 bases from V and 5 from J, leaving 14 bases between them. Germline CDR1 SGHNT, CDR2 YYREEE (reference sequence). The length of the CDR3 is 15 residues. The CDR3 DNA reads TGTGCCAGCAGCTTGGGACTAGAGGAAGCGGAGACCCAGTACTTC. As protein: CASSLGLEEAETQYF.

This clonotype was seen only once. V gene TRBV10-1 combines with J gene TRBJ1-1, with 9 nucleotides matching TRBD1. This CDR3 comprises 15 residues. The V gene end was trimmed by 0 bases and the J gene end by 6 bases; junction bases not matched to a gene: 5. Germline loops: CDR1 WNHNN, CDR2 SYGVQD (reference sequence). The CDR3 sequence: CASSESTGQGSEAFF. The CDR3 DNA is TGCGCCAGCAGTGAGTCTACGGGACAGGGTTCTGAAGCTTTCTTT.